These T cell receptor beta chains were read from a single sample in a study of human T cells and chemical hapten exposure. TCRdb reanalysed the RACE reads using MiXCR and keeps one entry per CDR3 protein. The data contain 340,000 or so distinct CDR3 sequences, about 7% of them seen just once; the ten biggest clones take up 8% to 9%. The sequencing here drew on whole blood, taken in connection with sensitization to the hapten diphenylcyclopropenone (DPC). The receptors stem from a woman aged 18-29 years with alopecia areata. Some clones in this sample may be carry-over from other donors' samples. Each CDR3 is given with its conserved first and last residue. Fields, in order: clone size, J gene, D gene, V gene, CDR3 protein, CDR3 DNA. D genes are given only for firm matches. Expanded clones get a size class; other rows say once, few or many, or leave the size out.

many | TRBJ2-2 | TRBD2 | TRBV4-3 | CASSLTQAGNRDTGELFF | TGCGCCAGCAGCCTCACCCAAGCGGGGAATAGGGACACCGGGGAGCTGTTTTTT
many | TRBJ2-2 | TRBD2 | TRBV6-4 | CASSSSGGTGELFF | TGTGCCAGCAGTAGTAGCGGGGGAACCGGGGAGCTGTTTTTT
- | TRBJ2-1 | - | TRBV4-2 | CASSSGLWNEQFF | TGTGCCAGCAGCTCGGGACTGTGGAATGAGCAGTTCTTC
few | TRBJ2-1 | - | TRBV5-4 | CASSLPSPEEQFF | TGTGCCAGCAGCTTGCCTAGCCCAGAGGAGCAGTTCTTC
many | TRBJ2-1 | TRBD2 | TRBV7-2 | CASRPPGLGRREQFF | TGTGCCAGCAGGCCCCCGGGACTAGGGCGGCGTGAGCAGTTCTTC
few | TRBJ2-7 | TRBD1 | TRBV25-1 | CASSEVSGGRYEQYF | TGTGCCAGCAGTGAGGTTTCAGGGGGCCGGTACGAGCAGTACTTC
many | TRBJ2-3 | TRBD2 | TRBV5-1 | CASSLMHGTSGVSTDTQYF | TGCGCCAGCAGCTTGATGCACGGGACTAGCGGGGTGAGCACAGATACGCAGTATTTT
many | TRBJ2-3 | - | TRBV9 | CASSPGQLDTQYF | TGTGCCAGTTCACCCGGTCAGCTGGATACGCAGTATTTT
few | TRBJ1-2 | TRBD1 | TRBV7-2 | CASSLESGGAGYTF | TGTGCCAGCAGCTTAGAATCAGGGGGAGCTGGCTACACCTTC
few | TRBJ1-1 | - | TRBV7-2 | CASSLAPLRNTEAFF | TGTGCCAGCAGCTTAGCCCCGTTAAGGAACACTGAAGCTTTCTTT
few | TRBJ1-3 | - | TRBV4-1 | CASSQAFGNTIYF | TGCGCCAGCAGCCAGGCCTTTGGAAACACCATATATTTT
- | TRBJ1-1 | - | TRBV10-3 | CAISETRDTEAFF | TGTGCCATCAGTGAGACAAGGGACACTGAAGCTTTCTTT
- | TRBJ1-2 | TRBD1 | TRBV7-2 | CASSLKLPGTGGLYGYTF | TGTGCCAGCAGCTTAAAGCTACCCGGGACAGGGGGTCTCTATGGCTACACCTTC
few | TRBJ2-7 | - | TRBV6-5 | CASSYQVAQYEQYF | TGTGCCAGCAGTTATCAGGTCGCGCAGTACGAGCAGTACTTC
few | TRBJ1-1 | TRBD1 | TRBV6-7 | CASTVDRGGTEAFF | TGTGCCAGCACCGTGGACAGGGGCGGCACTGAAGCTTTCTTT
- | TRBJ1-6 | TRBD1 | TRBV2 | CASSEQGDSPLHF | TGTGCCAGCAGTGAGCAGGGGGATTCACCCCTCCACTTT
few | TRBJ2-3 | - | TRBV28 | CASSLIRRGALTDTQYF | TGTGCCAGCAGTTTAATCAGGAGGGGAGCCCTTACAGATACGCAGTATTTT
- | TRBJ2-5 | - | TRBV29-1 | CSVREVETQYF | TGCAGCGTGCGCGAGGTGGAGACCCAGTACTTC
few | TRBJ1-5 | - | TRBV20-1 | CSAAGRRAASNQPQHF | TGCAGTGCCGCGGGACGGCGCGCGGCCTCAAATCAGCCCCAGCATTTT
few | TRBJ1-1 | - | TRBV4-3 | CASSQGRVGAFF | TGCGCCAGCAGCCAAGGTAGGGTCGGAGCTTTCTTT
- | TRBJ2-2 | TRBD1 | TRBV7-9 | CANRGTGELFF | TGTGCCAACAGGGGAACCGGGGAGCTGTTTTTT
- | TRBJ2-5 | TRBD1 | TRBV6-1 | CASSPAGTGQQETQYF | TGTGCCAGCAGTCCCGCCGGGACAGGGCAACAAGAGACCCAGTACTTC
- | TRBJ2-1 | - | TRBV3-1 | CASSQPRDLGNEQFF | TGTGCCAGCAGTCAGCCCAGGGATCTCGGCAATGAGCAGTTCTTC
- | TRBJ2-3 | - | TRBV7-2 | CASSLKRGPDTQYF | TGTGCCAGCAGCTTGAAGAGGGGACCAGATACGCAGTATTTT
few | TRBJ2-3 | - | TRBV10-3 | CAISLGQSTDTQYF | TGTGCCATCAGTCTAGGACAGTCCACAGATACGCAGTATTTT